The next 19 T cell receptor beta chains were all read from a single sample in a study of cytomegalovirus exposure and HLA in healthy donors. Measured with immunoSEQ multiplex PCR; TCRdb has only the in-frame clones, and not every one. The sample consists of about 82,000 clones, 85% to 95% of them appearing once. The material sequenced was PBMCs. The source of these receptors is a woman aged 18-29 years in good health and CMV-seronegative.

The rearrangement joins TRBV6-4 to TRBJ2-1, with D possibly TRBD2 on 6 matching bases. Trimming removed 3 bases at V and 6 bases at J, with 12 bases between. The CDR3 totals 14 residues. Per germline, CDR1 MRHNA and CDR2 SNTAGT. The CDR3 nucleotides are TGTGCCAGCAGTGAGGGGGGTAGCGGCAATGAGCAGTTCTTC. It encodes CASSEGGSGNEQFF.

This clone was seen only a few times. The chain recombines TRBV6-6 with TRBJ2-2; tentative D call: TRBD1 (6 bases). CDR1 MNHNY and CDR2 SVGAGI come from the germline V gene (reference sequence). There are 15 residues in the CDR3. The V gene lost 5 bases and the J gene lost 5 bases, with 15 bases spanning the gap. Here the CDR3 reads CASSVLRGSTGELFF. CDR3 DNA sequence: TGTGCCAGCAGTGTCCTGAGGGGGTCGACCGGGGAGCTGTTTTTT.

This chain connects TRBV19 to TRBJ2-2; TRBD1 aligns across 7 bases. The germline CDR1 and CDR2 sequences are LNHDA and SQIVND (reference sequence). V shed 10 bases and J 3 bases; nucleotides not matched to a gene: 11. The CDR3 is made up of 15 amino acids. This chain's CDR3 is CAIGSGGAYTGELFF. In nucleotides, the CDR3 is TGTGCCATCGGTTCAGGGGGAGCGTACACCGGGGAGCTGTTTTTT.

V usage is TRBV4-1 and J usage is TRBJ1-1; perhaps TRBD1 as D (5 bases). The CDR3 totals 15 residues. CDR1 MGHRA and CDR2 YSYEKL come from the germline V gene. Trimming pared 4 bases from V and 2 bases from J, leaving 14 bases between. Here the CDR3 DNA reads TGCGCCAGCAGCCTATTGGATAGGGGTAACACTGAAGCTTTCTTT. Translating it yields CASSLLDRGNTEAFF.

The rearrangement joins TRBV5-4 to TRBJ1-2; D is unresolved. This CDR3 contains 14 residues. Germline V gives CDR1 SGHNT, CDR2 YYREEE (reference sequence). V dropped 4 bases and J dropped 1 base, with 11 bases sitting between them. The CDR3 DNA follows: TGTGCCAGCAGCCCTCCCTTCGTTAACTATGGCTACACCTTC. Amino acid sequence: CASSPPFVNYGYTF. The complete variable domain, with remaining parts taken from reference TRBV5-4 and TRBJ1-2, reads ETGVTQSPTHLIKTRGQQVTLRCSSQSGHNTVSWYQQALGQGPQFIFQYYREEENGRGNFPPRFSGLQFPNYSSELNVNALELDDSALYLCASSPPFVNYGYTFGSGTRLTVV.

V gene TRBV5-6 combines with J gene TRBJ2-5; D is undetermined. CDR3 length: 15 amino acids. Trimming stripped 0 bases from V and 2 bases from J, with 11 bases between. CDR1 is SGHDT and CDR2 is YYEEEE in the germline V gene. The CDR3 loop is CASSLGLALQETQYF. The CDR3, as DNA: TGTGCCAGCAGCTTGGGATTGGCCCTTCAAGAGACCCAGTACTTC.

The chain joins TRBV27 to TRBJ1-5; no clear D. Trimming stripped 5 bases from V and 0 bases from J, with 14 bases between. Germline values: CDR1 MNHEY, CDR2 SMNVEV (reference sequence). The CDR3 length is 16 residues. Here the CDR3 DNA reads TGTGCCAGCAGTCTTTTTCAGTCCGATAGCAATCAGCCCCAGCATTTT. It is translated as CASSLFQSDSNQPQHF.

The chain is built from TRBV9 and TRBJ2-7; 10 bases map to TRBD1. The trim removed 0 bases at V and 0 bases at J, leaving 0 bases unmatched. This CDR3 is built from 15 residues. The germline V gene encodes CDR1 SGDLS and CDR2 YYNGEE. CDR3 in amino acids: CASSVGTGGSYEQYF. DNA for the CDR3: TGTGCCAGCAGCGTAGGGACAGGGGGCTCCTACGAGCAGTACTTC.

This chain links TRBV2 with TRBJ1-1, with D possibly being TRBD1 (6 bases). V gave up 7 bases and J gave up 1 base, with 16 bases separating them. The CDR3 has 15 residues. Germline values: CDR1 SNHLY, CDR2 FYNNEI. The CDR3 DNA is TGTGCCAGCACCTTACAGGGCCCAGCGAACACTGAAGCTTTCTTT. This encodes CASTLQGPANTEAFF.

The genes are TRBV4-1 and TRBJ1-5; D is undetermined. The CDR3 extends over 15 amino acids. The V end lost 3 bases, the J end lost 0 bases, and 9 bases lay between the germline ends. Germline loops: CDR1 MGHRA, CDR2 YSYEKL. The CDR3 region is CASSHGEYSNQPQHF. CDR3 coding DNA: TGCGCCAGCAGCCACGGAGAATATAGCAATCAGCCCCAGCATTTT.

The chain is built from TRBV5-4 and TRBJ1-2; perhaps TRBD1 as D (5 bases). The V end was cut by 5 bases, the J end by 4 bases, with 12 bases between. Germline V gene sequence: CDR1 SGHNT, CDR2 YYREEE (reference sequence). This CDR3 is 13 amino acids long. This chain's CDR3 is CASSGRATYGYTF. CDR3 bases: TGTGCCAGCAGTGGCAGGGCTACCTATGGCTACACCTTC. Together with reference TRBV5-4 and TRBJ1-2, the CDR3 gives the full variable domain: ETGVTQSPTHLIKTRGQQVTLRCSSQSGHNTVSWYQQALGQGPQFIFQYYREEENGRGNFPPRFSGLQFPNYSSELNVNALELDDSALYLCASSGRATYGYTFGSGTRLTVV.

J is TRBJ1-3 and V is TRBV7-9, with TRBD1 as a possible D gene (6 bases). CDR1 SEHNR and CDR2 FQNEAQ come from the germline V gene (reference sequence). The CDR3 consists of 15 residues. The V and J ends lost 1 base and 8 bases respectively, with 15 bases between them. The CDR3 bases are TGTGCCAGCAGCTTAGGCACAGGGAACTCGGACACCATATATTTT. Translated, it gives CASSLGTGNSDTIYF.

V and J are TRBV25-1 and TRBJ2-1; the match to TRBD1 covers 7 bases. V trimming: 4 bases; J trimming: 5 bases; junction bases outside the gene matches: 11. Germline CDR1 reads MGHDK; CDR2 reads SYGVNS. This CDR3 has 16 residues. The CDR3 DNA sequence: TGTGCCAGCAGTGCCAAAAAGGGACAGCTAGACAATGAGCAGTTCTTC. Its translation is CASSAKKGQLDNEQFF.

The V call is TRBV6-6, the J call TRBJ2-5; 7 nucleotides agree with TRBD2. J lost 4 bases, V lost 0 bases, and 2 bases had no gene match. The CDR3 is 14 residues long. The germline CDR1 and CDR2 sequences are MNHNY and SVGAGI (reference sequence). CDR3 protein: CASSYSSGTETQYF. The CDR3 DNA reads as TGTGCCAGCAGTTACTCGAGCGGGACAGAGACCCAGTACTTC.

V gene TRBV5-1 combines with J gene TRBJ2-2, with 9 positions matching TRBD2. Germline CDR1 is SGHRS and CDR2 is YFSETQ. The V gene end was trimmed by 3 bases and the J gene end by 4 bases; junction bases not matched to a gene: 4. There are 15 residues in the CDR3. CDR3 bases: TGCGCCAGCAGCTGGTTAGCGGGAGTCACCGGGGAGCTGTTTTTT. Translating gives CASSWLAGVTGELFF.

This rearrangement joins TRBV5-6 to TRBJ1-1; TRBD1 is a possible D gene (6 bases). Germline V gene sequence: CDR1 SGHDT, CDR2 YYEEEE. The CDR3 spans 14 residues. V was trimmed by 1 base and J by 3 bases, leaving 10 bases between them. The CDR3 bases are TGTGCCAGCAGCTTGCCTGGGGGCTACACTGAAGCTTTCTTT. Protein product: CASSLPGGYTEAFF.

The CDR3 region is CSVSGRNPDFSYEQYF. The CDR3 coding sequence is TGCAGCGTTAGCGGGAGAAATCCCGACTTTTCCTACGAGCAGTACTTC. This chain uses TRBV29-1 with TRBJ2-7; 8 bases fit TRBD2. CDR1 is SQVTM and CDR2 is ANQGSEA in the germline V gene. Losses at the gene ends were 5 bases for V and 1 base for J; bases not matched to a gene: 13. There are 16 residues in the CDR3.

The V and J genes are TRBV6-5 and TRBJ2-7, with 7 bases that match TRBD1. Trimming at V came to 6 bases and at J to 1 base, leaving 6 bases not matched to a gene. Germline lookup yields CDR1 MNHEY and CDR2 SVGAGI. This CDR3 comprises 14 residues. CDR3: CASRGTEDSYEQYF. The CDR3 region has the DNA TGTGCCAGCAGGGGGACAGAAGATTCCTACGAGCAGTACTTC.

CDR3 DNA sequence: TGTGCCAGCAGCGTAGGAAATAGCGAGGATGAGCAGTTCTTC. Protein product: CASSVGNSEDEQFF. The chain combines TRBV9 with TRBJ2-1, with D maybe TRBD2 (5 bases). V lost 0 bases, J lost 8 bases, and 12 bases lay in between. Germline assignment: CDR1 SGDLS and CDR2 YYNGEE. This CDR3 is 14 amino acids long.